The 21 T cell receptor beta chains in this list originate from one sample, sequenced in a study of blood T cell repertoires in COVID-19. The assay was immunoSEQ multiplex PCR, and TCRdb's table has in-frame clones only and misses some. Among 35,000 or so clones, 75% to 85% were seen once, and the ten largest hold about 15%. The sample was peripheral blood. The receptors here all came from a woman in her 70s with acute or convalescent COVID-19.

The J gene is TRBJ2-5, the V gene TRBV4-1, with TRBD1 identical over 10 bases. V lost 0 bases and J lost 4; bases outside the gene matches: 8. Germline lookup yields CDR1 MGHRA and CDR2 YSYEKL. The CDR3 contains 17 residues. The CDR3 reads CASSQEIGTGVSETQYF. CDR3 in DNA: TGCGCCAGCAGCCAAGAAATAGGGACAGGGGTTTCAGAGACCCAGTACTTC.

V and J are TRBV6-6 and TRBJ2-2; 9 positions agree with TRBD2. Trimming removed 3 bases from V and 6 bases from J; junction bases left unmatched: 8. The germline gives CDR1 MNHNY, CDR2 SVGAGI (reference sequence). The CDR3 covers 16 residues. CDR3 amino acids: CASSYSSGILAGELFF. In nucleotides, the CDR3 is TGTGCCAGCAGTTATTCTAGCGGGATATTGGCCGGGGAGCTGTTTTTT.

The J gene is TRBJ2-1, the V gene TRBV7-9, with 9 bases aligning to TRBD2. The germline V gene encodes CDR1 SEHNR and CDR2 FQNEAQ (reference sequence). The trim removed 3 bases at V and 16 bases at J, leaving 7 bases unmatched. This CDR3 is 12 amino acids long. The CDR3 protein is CASSFLAGVPFF. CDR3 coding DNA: TGTGCCAGCAGCTTCTTAGCGGGAGTACCTTTCTTC.

The CDR3 loop reads CASSLGESPLHF. The CDR3, as DNA: TGTGCCAGCAGCTTGGGGGAGTCACCCCTCCACTTT. The chain has TRBV5-5 and TRBJ1-6; D gene unclear. Germline V gives CDR1 SGHKS, CDR2 YYEKEE (reference sequence). The CDR3 has 12 residues. V lost 0 bases, J lost 10 bases, and 5 bases lay in between.

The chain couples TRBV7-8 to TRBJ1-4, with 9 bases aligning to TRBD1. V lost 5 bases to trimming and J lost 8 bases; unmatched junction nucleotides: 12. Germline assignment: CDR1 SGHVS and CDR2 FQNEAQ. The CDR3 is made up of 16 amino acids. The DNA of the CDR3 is TGTGCCAGCAGCCGTCAAAAGGACAGGGGAACAGAAAAACTGTTTTTT. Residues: CASSRQKDRGTEKLFF.

The CDR3 sequence: CASSEGTGLEKLFF. The CDR3 DNA sequence: TGTGCCAGCAGTGAGGGGACAGGTCTTGAAAAACTGTTTTTT. The chain combines TRBV6-1 with TRBJ1-4, with 8 bases identical to TRBD1. V dropped 3 bases and J dropped 7; count of bases not matched to a gene: 4. Germline values: CDR1 MNHNS, CDR2 SASEGT. The CDR3 sequence is 14 residues long.

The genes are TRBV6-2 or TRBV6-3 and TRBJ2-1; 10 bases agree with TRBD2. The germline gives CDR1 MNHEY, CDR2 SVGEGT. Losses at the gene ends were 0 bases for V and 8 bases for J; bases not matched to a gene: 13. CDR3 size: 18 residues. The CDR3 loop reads CASSYSKLSGRAHHEQFF. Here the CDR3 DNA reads TGTGCCAGCAGTTACTCGAAACTGAGCGGGAGGGCCCATCATGAGCAGTTCTTC.

The chain's CDR3 is CSASDSSISYEQYF. For the CDR3, the DNA is TGCAGTGCTAGTGACAGTAGCATCTCCTACGAGCAGTACTTC. The chain employs TRBV20-1 and TRBJ2-7, with D possibly being TRBD1 (5 bases). V gave up 3 bases and J gave up 0 bases, with 12 bases separating them. This CDR3 is 14 amino acids long. Germline loops: CDR1 DFQATT, CDR2 SNEGSKA (reference sequence).

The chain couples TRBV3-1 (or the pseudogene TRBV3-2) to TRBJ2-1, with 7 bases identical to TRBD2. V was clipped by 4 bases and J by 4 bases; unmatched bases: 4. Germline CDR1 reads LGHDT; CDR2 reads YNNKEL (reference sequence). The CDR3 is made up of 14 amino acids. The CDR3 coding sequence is TGTGCCAGCAGCCCTAGCGGATCGTACAATGAGCAGTTCTTC. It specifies CASSPSGSYNEQFF.

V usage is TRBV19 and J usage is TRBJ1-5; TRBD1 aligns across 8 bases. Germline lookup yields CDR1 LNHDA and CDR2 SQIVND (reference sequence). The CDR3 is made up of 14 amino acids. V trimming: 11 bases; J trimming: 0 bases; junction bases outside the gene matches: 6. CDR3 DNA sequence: TGTGCCGCCGGGACAGGTGGTAGCAATCAGCCCCAGCATTTT. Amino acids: CAAGTGGSNQPQHF.

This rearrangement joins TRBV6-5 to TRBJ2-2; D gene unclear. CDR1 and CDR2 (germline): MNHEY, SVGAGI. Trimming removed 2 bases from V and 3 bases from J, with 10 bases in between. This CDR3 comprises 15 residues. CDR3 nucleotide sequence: TGTGCCAGCAGTTACGGCAGGATGGACACCGGGGAGCTGTTTTTT. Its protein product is CASSYGRMDTGELFF.

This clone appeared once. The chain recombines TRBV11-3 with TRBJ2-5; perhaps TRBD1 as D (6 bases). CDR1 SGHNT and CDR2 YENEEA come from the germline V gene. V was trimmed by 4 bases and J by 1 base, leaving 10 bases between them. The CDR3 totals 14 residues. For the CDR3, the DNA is TGTGCCAGCAGCTCACAAGGGGGCCAAGAGACCCAGTACTTC. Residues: CASSSQGGQETQYF.

The CDR3 is CASSRFGQETNEKLFF. The CDR3 coding sequence is TGCGCCAGCAGCCGTTTCGGACAGGAGACTAATGAAAAACTGTTTTTT. The chain couples TRBV5-1 to TRBJ1-4; 7 bases are a match to TRBD1. The CDR3 contains 16 residues. Germline loops: CDR1 SGHRS, CDR2 YFSETQ. With 4 bases clipped from V and 2 bases from J, the junction kept 8 bases outside the gene matches. The full variable domain, with the rest looked up from reference TRBV5-1 and TRBJ1-4, is KAGVTQTPRYLIKTRGQQVTLSCSPISGHRSVSWYQQTPGQGLQFLFEYFSETQRNKGNFPGRFSGRQFSNSRSEMNVSTLELGDSALYLCASSRFGQETNEKLFFGSGTQLSVL.

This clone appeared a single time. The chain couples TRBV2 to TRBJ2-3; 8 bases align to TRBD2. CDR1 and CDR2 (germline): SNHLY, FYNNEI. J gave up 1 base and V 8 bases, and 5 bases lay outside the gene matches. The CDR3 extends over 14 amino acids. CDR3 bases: TGTGCCAGCTCGGGAGGGGGGGGCACAGATACGCAGTATTTT. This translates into CASSGGGGTDTQYF.

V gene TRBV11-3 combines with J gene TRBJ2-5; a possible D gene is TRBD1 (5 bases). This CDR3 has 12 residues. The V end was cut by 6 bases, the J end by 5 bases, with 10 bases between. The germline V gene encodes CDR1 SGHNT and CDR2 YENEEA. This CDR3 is CASSIKGETQYF. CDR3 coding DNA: TGTGCCAGCAGTATAAAGGGGGAGACCCAGTACTTC.

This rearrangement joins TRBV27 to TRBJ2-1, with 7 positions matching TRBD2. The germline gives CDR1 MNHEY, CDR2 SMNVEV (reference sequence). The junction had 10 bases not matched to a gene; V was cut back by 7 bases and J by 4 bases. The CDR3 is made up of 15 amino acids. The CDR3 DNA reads TGTGCCAGCACCACCCTCGTCGGGGGGTACAATGAGCAGTTCTTC. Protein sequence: CASTTLVGGYNEQFF.

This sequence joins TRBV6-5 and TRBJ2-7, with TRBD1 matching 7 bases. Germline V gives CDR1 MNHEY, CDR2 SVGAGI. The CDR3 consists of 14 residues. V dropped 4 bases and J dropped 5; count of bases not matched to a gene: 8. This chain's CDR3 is CASSSNRGFHEQYF. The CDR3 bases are TGTGCCAGCAGTTCTAACAGGGGTTTCCACGAGCAGTACTTC.

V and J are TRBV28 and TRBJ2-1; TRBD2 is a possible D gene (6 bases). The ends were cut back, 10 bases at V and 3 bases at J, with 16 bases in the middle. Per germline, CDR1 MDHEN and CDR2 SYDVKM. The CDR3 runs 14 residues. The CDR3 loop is CATIKEGHYNEQFF. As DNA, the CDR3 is TGTGCCACCATAAAGGAGGGGCACTACAATGAGCAGTTCTTC.

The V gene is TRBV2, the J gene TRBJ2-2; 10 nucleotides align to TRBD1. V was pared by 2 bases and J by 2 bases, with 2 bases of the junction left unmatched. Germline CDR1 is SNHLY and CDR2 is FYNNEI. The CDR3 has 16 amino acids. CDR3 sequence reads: CASSERQGANTGELFF. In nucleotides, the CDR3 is TGTGCCAGCAGTGAAAGACAGGGGGCCAACACCGGGGAGCTGTTTTTT.

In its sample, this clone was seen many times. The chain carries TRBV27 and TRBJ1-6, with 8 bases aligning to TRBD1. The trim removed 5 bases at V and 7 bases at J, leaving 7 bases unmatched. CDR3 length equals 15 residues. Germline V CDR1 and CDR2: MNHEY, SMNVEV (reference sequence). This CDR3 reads CASSPWTGPNSPLHF. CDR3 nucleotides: TGTGCCAGCAGTCCCTGGACAGGGCCCAATTCACCCCTCCACTTT.

CDR3 nucleotide sequence: TGTGCCAGCAGTCTAGCGGGAGGGCCTTCCTACGAGCAGTACTTC. It is translated as CASSLAGGPSYEQYF. This chain connects TRBV6-6 to TRBJ2-7; TRBD2 matches 12 bases. There are 15 residues in the CDR3. Trimming removed 5 bases from V and 1 base from J; junction bases left unmatched: 3. Germline CDR1 and CDR2: MNHNY and SVGAGI (reference sequence).